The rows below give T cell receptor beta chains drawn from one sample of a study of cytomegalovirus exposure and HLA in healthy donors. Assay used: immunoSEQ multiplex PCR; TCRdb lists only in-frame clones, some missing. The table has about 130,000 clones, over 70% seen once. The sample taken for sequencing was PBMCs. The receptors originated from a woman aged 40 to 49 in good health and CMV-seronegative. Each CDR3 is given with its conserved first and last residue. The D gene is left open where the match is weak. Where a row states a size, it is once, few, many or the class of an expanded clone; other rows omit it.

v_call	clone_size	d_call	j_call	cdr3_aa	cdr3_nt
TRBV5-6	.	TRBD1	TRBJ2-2	CASSPPGQGVSGELFF	TGTGCCAGCAGCCCACCGGGACAGGGGGTATCCGGGGAGCTGTTTTTT
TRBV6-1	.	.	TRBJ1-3	CASSARDSGNTIYF	TGTGCCAGCAGTGCGCGGGACTCTGGAAACACCATATATTTT
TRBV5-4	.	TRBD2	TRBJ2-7	CASSPGTSVTYEQYF	TGTGCCAGCAGCCCCGGGACTAGCGTCACCTACGAGCAGTACTTC
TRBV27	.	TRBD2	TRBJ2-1	CASSPTRTSGSRNEQFF	TGTGCCAGCAGTCCCACGCGAACTAGCGGGAGTAGGAATGAGCAGTTCTTC
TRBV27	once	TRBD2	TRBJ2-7	CASSLLGTSYEQYF	TGTGCCAGCAGTTTATTGGGGACTAGCTACGAGCAGTACTTC
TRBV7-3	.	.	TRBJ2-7	CASSPSVGPSYEQYF	TGTGCCAGCAGCCCTTCTGTGGGGCCCTCCTACGAGCAGTACTTC
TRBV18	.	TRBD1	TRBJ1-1	CASSRGRTEAFF	TGTGCCAGCTCAAGGGGGCGGACTGAAGCTTTCTTT
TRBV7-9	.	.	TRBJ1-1	CASRGAGTTEAFF	TGTGCCAGTAGGGGTGCGGGGACGACTGAAGCTTTCTTT
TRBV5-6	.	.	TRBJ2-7	CASSLYRGWEQYF	TGTGCCAGCAGCTTGTATCGGGGGTGGGAGCAGTACTTC
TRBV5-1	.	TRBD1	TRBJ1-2	CASSLASGTGAWGYTF	TGCGCCAGCAGCTTGGCCTCGGGGACAGGAGCATGGGGCTACACCTTC
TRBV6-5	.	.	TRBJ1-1	CASSYAVGPTEAFF	TGTGCCAGCAGTTACGCCGTTGGGCCCACTGAAGCTTTCTTT
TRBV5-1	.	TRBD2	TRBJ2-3	CASSPGLAGGTDTQYF	TGCGCCAGCAGTCCGGGACTAGCGGGGGGAACAGATACGCAGTATTTT
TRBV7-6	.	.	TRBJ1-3	CASSLSLGTQGNTIYF	TGTGCCAGCAGCTTAAGCTTGGGGACACAAGGAAACACCATATATTTT
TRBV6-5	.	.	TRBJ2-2	CASSPGLLGELFF	TGTGCCAGCAGTCCAGGACTGCTCGGGGAGCTGTTTTTT
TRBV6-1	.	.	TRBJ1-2	CASAWGGGRGYTF	TGTGCCAGCGCCTGGGGGGGAGGTAGGGGCTACACCTTC
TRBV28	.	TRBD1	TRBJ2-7	CASRRAGTGYEQYF	TGTGCCAGCAGGCGGGCCGGGACAGGCTACGAGCAGTACTTC
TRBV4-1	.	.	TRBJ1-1	CSSSQEGQVNTEAFF	TGCTCCAGCAGCCAAGAGGGGCAGGTGAACACTGAAGCTTTCTTT
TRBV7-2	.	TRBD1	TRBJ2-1	CASSSGQPSSYNEQFF	TGTGCCAGCAGCTCGGGACAGCCAAGCTCCTACAATGAGCAGTTCTTC
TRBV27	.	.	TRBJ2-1	CASSTGSGGNEQFF	TGTGCCAGCAGTACGGGCTCTGGGGGGAATGAGCAGTTCTTC
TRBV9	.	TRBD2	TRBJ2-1	CASSVAGSGLSYNEQFF	TGTGCCAGCAGCGTAGCAGGTAGCGGGCTCTCCTACAATGAGCAGTTCTTC
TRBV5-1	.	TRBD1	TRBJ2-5	CASSLWTGKGETQYF	TGCGCCAGCAGCTTGTGGACAGGGAAGGGAGAGACCCAGTACTTC
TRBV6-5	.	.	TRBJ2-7	CASSPLLGLYEQYF	TGTGCCAGCAGTCCGTTGTTGGGGCTCTACGAGCAGTACTTC
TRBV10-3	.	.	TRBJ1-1	CAISESTDTDTEAFF	TGTGCCATCAGTGAGTCGACAGATACGGACACTGAAGCTTTCTTT
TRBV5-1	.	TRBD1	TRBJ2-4	CASSLGDRGLGIQYF	TGCGCCAGCAGCTTGGGGGACAGGGGGCTAGGCATTCAGTACTTC
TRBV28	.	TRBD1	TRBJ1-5	CASSSYRGGNQPQHF	TGTGCCAGCAGTTCCTACAGGGGCGGCAATCAGCCCCAGCATTTT
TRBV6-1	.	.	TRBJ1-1	CASGGTVMNTEAFF	TGTGCCAGCGGGGGGACGGTCATGAACACTGAAGCTTTCTTT
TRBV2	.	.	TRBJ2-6	CASSGRARMSGANVLTF	TGTGCCAGCAGTGGTCGTGCGAGGATGTCTGGGGCCAACGTCCTGACTTTC
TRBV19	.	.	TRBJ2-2	CASSIVGSRGTGELFF	TGTGCCAGTAGTATAGTCGGGAGTCGGGGCACCGGGGAGCTGTTTTTT
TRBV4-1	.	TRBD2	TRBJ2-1	CASSQDEWASGTRENEQFF	TGCGCCAGCAGCCAAGACGAATGGGCTAGCGGGACCCGGGAGAATGAGCAGTTCTTC
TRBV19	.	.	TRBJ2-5	CASSIEETQYF	TGTGCCAGTAGTATTGAGGAGACCCAGTACTTC
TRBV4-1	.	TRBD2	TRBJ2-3	CASSQVGTSGTDTQYF	TGCGCCAGCAGCCAAGTTGGAACTAGCGGCACAGATACGCAGTATTTT
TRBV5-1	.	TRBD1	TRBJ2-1	CASSSRTGGLEQFF	TGCGCCAGCAGCTCCCGGACAGGGGGTCTTGAGCAGTTCTTC
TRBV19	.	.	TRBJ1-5	CASSLSAGSNQPQHF	TGTGCCAGTAGTCTTTCGGCGGGTAGCAATCAGCCCCAGCATTTT
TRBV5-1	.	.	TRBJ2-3	CASSFQGGGTDTQYF	TGCGCCAGCAGCTTTCAAGGGGGGGGCACAGATACGCAGTATTTT
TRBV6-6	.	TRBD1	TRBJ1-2	CASLIGQGIYGYTF	TGTGCCAGTTTGATAGGACAGGGGATATATGGCTACACCTTC
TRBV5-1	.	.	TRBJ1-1	CASGLGETEAFF	TGCGCCAGCGGACTAGGGGAGACTGAAGCTTTCTTT
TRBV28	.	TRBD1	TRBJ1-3	CASSSGTGPQSIYF	TGTGCCAGCAGTTCCGGGACAGGGCCGCAGTCGATATATTTT
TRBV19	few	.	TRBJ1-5	CASTMGDYGNQPQHF	TGTGCCAGTACCATGGGGGACTACGGCAATCAGCCCCAGCATTTT
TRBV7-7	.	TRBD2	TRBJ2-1	CASSRLAGGPNEQFF	TGTGCTAGCAGCCGACTAGCGGGAGGGCCCAATGAGCAGTTCTTC
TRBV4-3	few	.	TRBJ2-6	CASSQEYTGANVLTF	TGCGCCAGCAGCCAAGAGTACACAGGGGCCAACGTCCTGACTTTC
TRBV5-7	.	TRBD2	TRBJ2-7	CASSLEGGSSGPYEQYF	TGTGCCAGCAGCTTGGAGGGCGGCTCTAGCGGGCCCTACGAGCAGTACTTC
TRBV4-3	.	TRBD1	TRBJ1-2	CASSQDPQGAPYGYTF	TGCGCCAGCAGCCAAGATCCCCAGGGGGCCCCCTATGGCTACACCTTC
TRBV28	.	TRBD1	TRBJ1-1	CASRTGGLNTEAFF	TGTGCCAGCAGAACAGGGGGCCTGAACACTGAAGCTTTCTTT
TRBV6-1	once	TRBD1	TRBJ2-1	CASNEGGARYNEQFF	TGTGCCAGCAACGAAGGGGGCGCGAGGTACAATGAGCAGTTCTTC
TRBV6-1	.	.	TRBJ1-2	CASSEADKYYGYTF	TGTGCCAGCAGTGAAGCGGACAAGTACTATGGCTACACCTTC
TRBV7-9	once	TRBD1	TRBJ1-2	CASSSSTGGFIGYTF	TGTGCCAGCAGCTCAAGTACAGGGGGGTTTATTGGCTACACCTTC
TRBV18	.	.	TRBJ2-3	CASSPNTPGLASDYF	TGTGCCAGCTCACCCAACACCCCGGGTCTTGCTTCGGATTATTTT
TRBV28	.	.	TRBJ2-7	CASEVDSGAGQYF	TGTGCCAGCGAAGTGGACAGCGGGGCGGGGCAGTACTTC
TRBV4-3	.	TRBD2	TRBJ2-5	CASSQSRRGAAKTQYF	TGCGCCAGCAGCCAATCGAGGCGGGGGGCCGCGAAGACCCAGTACTTC
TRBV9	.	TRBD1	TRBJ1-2	CASSELQGARYGYTF	TGTGCCAGCAGCGAGCTACAGGGGGCTCGGTATGGCTACACCTTC
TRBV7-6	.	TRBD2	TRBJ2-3	CASSLGSSGGLSTDTQYF	TGTGCCAGCAGCTTAGGGTCCAGCGGGGGGCTTAGCACAGATACGCAGTATTTT
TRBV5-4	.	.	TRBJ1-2	CASSLDSFNYGYTF	TGTGCCAGCAGCTTGGACAGCTTTAACTATGGCTACACCTTC
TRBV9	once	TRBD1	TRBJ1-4	CASSLGTGYADEKLFF	TGTGCCAGCAGCCTGGGGACAGGGTATGCCGATGAAAAACTGTTTTTT
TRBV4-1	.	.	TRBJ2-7	CASSQGLNYEQYF	TGCGCCAGCAGCCAAGGACTAAACTACGAGCAGTACTTC
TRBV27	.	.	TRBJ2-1	CASNPDPPGSGSYNEQFF	TGTGCCAGCAACCCCGACCCTCCGGGATCTGGCTCCTACAATGAGCAGTTCTTC